Listed below are T cell receptor beta chains from one sample, sequenced in a study of OX40 agonist ivuxolimab in advanced cancers. Produced via immunoSEQ multiplex PCR; TCRdb's table is partial and in-frame only. The sample comprises roughly 68,000 clones, roughly 85% of which are singletons, and around 8.3% rests with the top ten. Sample: CD4+ or CD8+ T cells sorted from blood, taken in a trial of the OX40 agonist ivuxolimab. Receptors originate from an adult with an advanced solid tumor such as melanoma, head and neck, liver or kidney cancer. CDR3s include the opening cysteine and the closing phenylalanine or tryptophan. Each record gives: J gene, D gene, V gene, CDR3 protein, CDR3 DNA. The D gene is left open where the match is weak.

J: TRBJ2-2
D: TRBD1
V: TRBV11-3
CDR3: CASSTTGGGITGELFF
DNA: TGTGCCAGCAGCACGACAGGGGGCGGTATCACCGGGGAGCTGTTTTTT

J: TRBJ2-7
D: NA
V: TRBV21-1
CDR3: CASSKGTEQYF
DNA: TGTGCCAGCAGCAAAGGCACAGAGCAGTACTTC

J: TRBJ2-2
D: NA
V: TRBV9
CDR3: CASSFSPEGGGELFF
DNA: TGTGCCAGCAGCTTCTCCCCTGAGGGGGGCGGGGAGCTGTTTTTT

J: TRBJ2-1
D: NA
V: TRBV6-4
CDR3: CASSANREGGEQFF
DNA: TGTGCCAGCAGTGCGAACAGGGAAGGGGGTGAGCAGTTCTTC

J: TRBJ2-1
D: TRBD1
V: TRBV4-3
CDR3: CASSQVGQVPSYNEQFF
DNA: TGCGCCAGCAGCCAAGTGGGACAGGTTCCTTCCTACAATGAGCAGTTCTTC

J: TRBJ1-1
D: NA
V: TRBV15
CDR3: CATSRDRGAGDTEAFF
DNA: TGTGCCACCAGCAGAGATCGAGGGGCAGGCGACACTGAAGCTTTCTTT

J: TRBJ2-7
D: TRBD1
V: TRBV5-6
CDR3: CASSLRWTGGYEQYF
DNA: TGTGCCAGCAGCTTGAGGTGGACAGGGGGCTACGAGCAGTACTTC

J: TRBJ1-5
D: NA
V: TRBV10-3
CDR3: CAISVESPILDGGPQHF
DNA: TGTGCCATCAGTGTGGAGTCCCCCATCCTAGACGGAGGGCCCCAGCATTTT

J: TRBJ1-1
D: NA
V: TRBV7-2
CDR3: CASNREGWEAFF
DNA: TGTGCCAGCAATAGGGAGGGGTGGGAAGCTTTCTTT

J: TRBJ1-5
D: TRBD1
V: TRBV18
CDR3: CASSQGQGGQPQHF
DNA: TGTGCCAGCTCACAGGGACAGGGTGGACAGCCCCAGCATTTT